These T cell receptor beta chains were read from a single sample in a study of blood T cell repertoires in COVID-19. Only in-frame clones appear in the TCRdb table, and some are missing; sequencing was by immunoSEQ multiplex PCR. The sample has 150,000 to 200,000 clones; 84% are singletons. The material sequenced was peripheral blood. The origin of the receptors is a woman in her sixties or seventies with COVID-19, enrolled during active disease. The CDR3 runs from the conserved cysteine through the conserved F or W. D genes are given only for firm matches. The listing skips clone size in some rows; elsewhere it reads once, few, many or a size class.

CDR3aa: CASRNQGMNTEAFF
CDR3nt: TGCGCCAGCAGAAATCAGGGCATGAACACTGAAGCTTTCTTT
abundance: .
d_gene: .
v_gene: TRBV5-1
j_gene: TRBJ1-1

CDR3aa: CASSQGTGPNTEAFF
CDR3nt: TGTGCCAGCTCACAGGGGACAGGACCGAACACTGAAGCTTTCTTT
abundance: .
d_gene: TRBD1
v_gene: TRBV18
j_gene: TRBJ1-1

CDR3aa: CASSPGLALDTQYF
CDR3nt: TGTGCCAGCAGCCCTGGACTAGCATTAGATACGCAGTATTTT
abundance: .
d_gene: TRBD2
v_gene: TRBV9
j_gene: TRBJ2-3

CDR3aa: CASSPTTRNEQFF
CDR3nt: TGTGCCAGCAGTCCGACAACCCGAAATGAGCAGTTCTTC
abundance: .
d_gene: .
v_gene: TRBV2
j_gene: TRBJ2-1

CDR3aa: CASSPPGHHSNQPQHF
CDR3nt: TGTGCCAGCAGCCCCCCAGGGCATCATAGCAATCAGCCCCAGCATTTT
abundance: few
d_gene: .
v_gene: TRBV7-8
j_gene: TRBJ1-5

CDR3aa: CSVEEPGQGLRRYF
CDR3nt: TGCAGCGTTGAGGAGCCGGGACAGGGTCTACGCAGGTACTTC
abundance: .
d_gene: TRBD1
v_gene: TRBV29-1
j_gene: TRBJ2-7

CDR3aa: CASSIVRDTEAFF
CDR3nt: TGTGCCAGTAGTATTGTGAGGGACACTGAAGCTTTCTTT
abundance: .
d_gene: .
v_gene: TRBV19
j_gene: TRBJ1-1

CDR3aa: CATRRGQGVYGYTF
CDR3nt: TGTGCCACTAGGAGGGGACAGGGGGTCTATGGCTACACCTTC
abundance: .
d_gene: TRBD1
v_gene: TRBV7-9
j_gene: TRBJ1-2

CDR3aa: CASNVGGRGDEQFF
CDR3nt: TGTGCCAGTAACGTGGGCGGGAGAGGGGATGAGCAGTTCTTC
abundance: .
d_gene: TRBD2
v_gene: TRBV19
j_gene: TRBJ2-1

CDR3aa: CASTKRGLAGTDTQYF
CDR3nt: TGTGCCAGCACCAAGAGGGGACTAGCAGGGACAGATACGCAGTATTTT
abundance: .
d_gene: TRBD2
v_gene: TRBV9
j_gene: TRBJ2-3

CDR3aa: CASSLWGDRGVGTQYF
CDR3nt: TGTGCCAGCAGTTTATGGGGGGACAGGGGGGTAGGTACGCAGTATTTT
abundance: .
d_gene: TRBD1
v_gene: TRBV28
j_gene: TRBJ2-3

CDR3aa: CASSLGGAGVSTDTQYF
CDR3nt: TGCGCCAGCAGCTTGGGCGGAGCGGGGGTCAGCACAGATACGCAGTATTTT
abundance: .
d_gene: TRBD2
v_gene: TRBV5-1
j_gene: TRBJ2-3

CDR3aa: CASSLEFDTDTQYF
CDR3nt: TGTGCCAGCAGTCTAGAGTTTGACACAGATACGCAGTATTTT
abundance: .
d_gene: .
v_gene: TRBV6-5
j_gene: TRBJ2-3

CDR3aa: CASSLQNTEAFF
CDR3nt: TGCGCCAGCAGCTTGCAAAACACTGAAGCTTTCTTT
abundance: .
d_gene: .
v_gene: TRBV5-1
j_gene: TRBJ1-1

CDR3aa: CASSERRGGSNEQFF
CDR3nt: TGTGCCAGCAGTGAAAGGCGGGGGGGTTCTAATGAGCAGTTCTTC
abundance: .
d_gene: TRBD2
v_gene: TRBV2
j_gene: TRBJ2-1

CDR3aa: CAWRRGNTIYF
CDR3nt: TGTGCCTGGAGGAGAGGAAACACCATATATTTT
abundance: .
d_gene: .
v_gene: TRBV30
j_gene: TRBJ1-3

CDR3aa: CASSPHSGNTGELFF
CDR3nt: TGTGCCAGCAGCCCCCATTCAGGGAACACCGGGGAGCTGTTTTTT
abundance: .
d_gene: .
v_gene: TRBV11-3
j_gene: TRBJ2-2

CDR3aa: CASSAPVSSDDEQYF
CDR3nt: TGTGCCAGCAGTGCCCCCGTCTCTTCAGATGACGAGCAGTACTTC
abundance: .
d_gene: .
v_gene: TRBV6-4
j_gene: TRBJ2-7

CDR3aa: CASSYLDRDNYGYTF
CDR3nt: TGTGCCAGCAGTTATTTGGACAGGGATAACTATGGCTACACCTTC
abundance: .
d_gene: TRBD1
v_gene: TRBV6-5
j_gene: TRBJ1-2

CDR3aa: CASSAYRGAAGNTIYF
CDR3nt: TGTGCCAGTAGTGCCTACAGGGGCGCGGCAGGAAACACCATATATTTT
abundance: few
d_gene: TRBD1
v_gene: TRBV19
j_gene: TRBJ1-3

CDR3aa: CASSLTQTSRYNEQFF
CDR3nt: TGTGCCAGCAGCTTAACTCAGACAAGTAGGTACAATGAGCAGTTCTTC
abundance: .
d_gene: .
v_gene: TRBV5-4
j_gene: TRBJ2-1

CDR3aa: CASSASAETQYF
CDR3nt: TGTGCCAGCAGTGCTAGCGCGGAGACCCAGTACTTC
abundance: few
d_gene: .
v_gene: TRBV2
j_gene: TRBJ2-5

CDR3aa: CAISVGTESEAFF
CDR3nt: TGTGCCATCAGTGTAGGAACAGAATCTGAAGCTTTCTTT
abundance: .
d_gene: .
v_gene: TRBV10-3
j_gene: TRBJ1-1

CDR3aa: CASRPGRWIAGSEQYF
CDR3nt: TGTGCCAGCAGACCAGGAAGGTGGATAGCGGGATCCGAGCAGTACTTC
abundance: .
d_gene: TRBD2
v_gene: TRBV27
j_gene: TRBJ2-7

CDR3aa: CASSNRDYGYTF
CDR3nt: TGTGCCAGTAGTAACAGGGACTATGGCTACACCTTC
abundance: few
d_gene: .
v_gene: TRBV19
j_gene: TRBJ1-2

CDR3aa: CASSVDGGLDSPLHF
CDR3nt: TGTGCCAGCAGCGTAGATGGGGGGTTGGATTCACCCCTCCACTTT
abundance: .
d_gene: .
v_gene: TRBV9
j_gene: TRBJ1-6

CDR3aa: CASSGTSGARNEQFF
CDR3nt: TGCGCCAGCAGTGGTACTAGCGGGGCACGGAATGAGCAGTTCTTC
abundance: .
d_gene: TRBD2
v_gene: TRBV10-1
j_gene: TRBJ2-1

CDR3aa: CASRNRVGYTF
CDR3nt: TGTGCCAGCAGGAACAGGGTCGGCTACACCTTC
abundance: .
d_gene: .
v_gene: TRBV6-1
j_gene: TRBJ1-2

CDR3aa: CASSLNFGTNTDTQYF
CDR3nt: TGTGCCAGCAGCCTCAATTTCGGGACTAACACAGATACGCAGTATTTT
abundance: .
d_gene: TRBD2
v_gene: TRBV5-4
j_gene: TRBJ2-3

CDR3aa: CASSLGGRETQYF
CDR3nt: TGCGCCAGCAGCTTGGGGGGGCGAGAGACCCAGTACTTC
abundance: .
d_gene: .
v_gene: TRBV5-1
j_gene: TRBJ2-5

CDR3aa: CASSETRLAGVNTGELFF
CDR3nt: TGTGCCAGCAGTGAAACACGACTAGCGGGGGTGAACACCGGGGAGCTGTTTTTT
abundance: .
d_gene: TRBD2
v_gene: TRBV6-1
j_gene: TRBJ2-2

CDR3aa: CASSQDWRETQYF
CDR3nt: TGTGCCAGCAGCCAAGATTGGCGGGAGACCCAGTACTTC
abundance: .
d_gene: .
v_gene: TRBV3-1/TRBV3-2
j_gene: TRBJ2-5

CDR3aa: CATSDYRQGSNYGYTF
CDR3nt: TGTGCCACCAGTGATTACCGACAGGGCTCGAACTATGGCTACACCTTC
abundance: .
d_gene: TRBD1
v_gene: TRBV24-1
j_gene: TRBJ1-2

CDR3aa: CASSSTWSGGYTF
CDR3nt: TGTGCCAGCAGCTCGACATGGTCAGGCGGCTACACCTTC
abundance: .
d_gene: .
v_gene: TRBV27
j_gene: TRBJ1-2

CDR3aa: CASSPGLAGGEQYF
CDR3nt: TGCGCCAGCAGCCCGGGACTAGCGGGCGGGGAGCAGTACTTC
abundance: .
d_gene: TRBD2
v_gene: TRBV5-1
j_gene: TRBJ2-7

CDR3aa: CASMDSHYEQYF
CDR3nt: TGTGCCAGCATGGACTCCCACTACGAGCAGTACTTC
abundance: few
d_gene: .
v_gene: TRBV2
j_gene: TRBJ2-7

CDR3aa: CASGGGGAPYNEQFF
CDR3nt: TGCGCCAGCGGTGGGGGGGGAGCCCCCTACAATGAGCAGTTCTTC
abundance: .
d_gene: TRBD2
v_gene: TRBV5-1
j_gene: TRBJ2-1

CDR3aa: CASSLGTGNTEAFF
CDR3nt: TGTGCCAGCAGCTTGGGGACAGGGAACACTGAAGCTTTCTTT
abundance: .
d_gene: TRBD1
v_gene: TRBV7-8
j_gene: TRBJ1-1

CDR3aa: CASALGGAGTDTQYF
CDR3nt: TGTGCCAGCGCGCTGGGGGGGGCCGGTACAGATACGCAGTATTTT
abundance: .
d_gene: .
v_gene: TRBV2
j_gene: TRBJ2-3

CDR3aa: CASSLGRSETQYF
CDR3nt: TGTGCCAGCAGCTTGGGCAGATCAGAGACCCAGTACTTC
abundance: .
d_gene: .
v_gene: TRBV5-4
j_gene: TRBJ2-5

CDR3aa: CASSEARGTEAFF
CDR3nt: TGTGCCAGCAGTGAAGCTCGAGGGACTGAAGCTTTCTTT
abundance: .
d_gene: .
v_gene: TRBV6-1
j_gene: TRBJ1-1

CDR3aa: CASSPTFGSNQPQHF
CDR3nt: TGTGCCAGCAGTCCTACTTTCGGGAGCAATCAGCCCCAGCATTTT
abundance: .
d_gene: .
v_gene: TRBV3-1/TRBV3-2
j_gene: TRBJ1-5

CDR3aa: CASPDTEAFF
CDR3nt: TGTGCCTCCCCGGACACTGAAGCTTTCTTT
abundance: .
d_gene: .
v_gene: TRBV27
j_gene: TRBJ1-1

CDR3aa: CASRRGQDNEQFF
CDR3nt: TGTGCCAGCAGGCGGGGTCAGGACAATGAGCAGTTCTTC
abundance: .
d_gene: .
v_gene: TRBV7-2
j_gene: TRBJ2-1

CDR3aa: CASSPRTSGSSYNEQFF
CDR3nt: TGTGCCAGCAGCCCCCGGACTAGCGGAAGCTCCTACAATGAGCAGTTCTTC
abundance: many
d_gene: TRBD2
v_gene: TRBV7-9
j_gene: TRBJ2-1

CDR3aa: CASSIGTANQPQHF
CDR3nt: TGTGCCAGTAGTATAGGGACAGCGAATCAGCCCCAGCATTTT
abundance: .
d_gene: .
v_gene: TRBV19
j_gene: TRBJ1-5

CDR3aa: CAISEGINQPQHF
CDR3nt: TGTGCCATCAGTGAGGGCATCAATCAGCCCCAGCATTTT
abundance: .
d_gene: .
v_gene: TRBV10-3
j_gene: TRBJ1-5

CDR3aa: CASSHGQFNSPLHF
CDR3nt: TGCGCCAGCAGTCACGGACAGTTTAATTCACCCCTCCACTTT
abundance: .
d_gene: .
v_gene: TRBV5-1
j_gene: TRBJ1-6

CDR3aa: CASSQAASGGLQNEQFF
CDR3nt: TGTGCCAGCAGCCAAGCAGCAAGCGGGGGACTACAGAATGAGCAGTTCTTC
abundance: .
d_gene: TRBD2
v_gene: TRBV4-2
j_gene: TRBJ2-1

CDR3aa: CASSSSGRGGTQYF
CDR3nt: TGTGCCAGCAGTTCTAGCGGGAGAGGTGGGACCCAGTACTTC
abundance: .
d_gene: TRBD2
v_gene: TRBV27
j_gene: TRBJ2-5

CDR3aa: CASKQQGNTIYF
CDR3nt: TGTGCCAGCAAACAGCAGGGCAACACCATATATTTT
abundance: .
d_gene: .
v_gene: TRBV2
j_gene: TRBJ1-3

CDR3aa: CASRRTSGSDEQFF
CDR3nt: TGTGCCAGTAGAAGGACTAGCGGGAGTGATGAGCAGTTCTTC
abundance: .
d_gene: TRBD2
v_gene: TRBV19
j_gene: TRBJ2-1

CDR3aa: CASRVAGGRVDTQYF
CDR3nt: TGTGCCAGCAGAGTAGCGGGGGGGAGGGTAGATACGCAGTATTTT
abundance: .
d_gene: TRBD2
v_gene: TRBV6-5
j_gene: TRBJ2-3

CDR3aa: CASSGGGVEAFF
CDR3nt: TGTGCCAGCAGCGGCGGGGGGGTTGAAGCTTTCTTT
abundance: .
d_gene: .
v_gene: TRBV7-8
j_gene: TRBJ1-1

CDR3aa: CASSADRRETSPLHF
CDR3nt: TGTGCCAGCAGTGCCGACAGGCGGGAGACTTCACCCCTCCACTTT
abundance: few
d_gene: .
v_gene: TRBV6-6
j_gene: TRBJ1-6